The 16 T cell receptor beta chains below all came from one sample that was sequenced in a study of OX40 agonist ivuxolimab in advanced cancers. The protocol was immunoSEQ multiplex PCR, while the TCRdb copy is restricted to in-frame clones and leaves out a portion. The repertoire holds nearly 35,000 clones, with around 92% as singletons. The material sequenced was CD4+ or CD8+ T cells sorted from blood, taken in a trial of the OX40 agonist ivuxolimab. These receptors were obtained from an adult with an advanced solid tumor such as melanoma, head and neck, liver or kidney cancer.

V usage is TRBV19 and J usage is TRBJ2-4; TRBD1 might be the D (5 bases). Deletions cut 2 bases from V and 1 base from J, with 18 bases between. The CDR3 is 18 amino acids. Germline V gene lookup returns CDR1 LNHDA and CDR2 SQIVND (reference sequence). The CDR3 loop reads CASSIWGPSLSAKNIQYF. The DNA for the CDR3 is TGTGCCAGTAGTATATGGGGCCCCAGTCTGTCGGCCAAAAACATTCAGTACTTC.

The rearrangement links TRBV7-8 to TRBJ2-5; D might be TRBD2 (6 bases). Looked up from germline, CDR1 is SGHVS and CDR2 is FQNEAQ. Trimming cost V 1 base and J 8 bases, with 14 bases left between them. This CDR3 has 14 amino acids. CDR3 nucleotides: TGTGCCAGCAGCTTAGGCGGGGAAACGGGTACCCAGTACTTC. The encoded protein is CASSLGGETGTQYF.

The rearrangement joins TRBV28 to TRBJ2-3; 10 bases agree with TRBD1. The germline gives CDR1 MDHEN, CDR2 SYDVKM. Trimming cost V 5 bases and J 5 bases; bases outside gene matches: 7. The length of the CDR3 is 15 residues. CDR3 nucleotide sequence: TGTGCCAGCAGTCAGCCGACAGGGGGCAAAGATACGCAGTATTTT. Its translation: CASSQPTGGKDTQYF.

The chain is built from TRBV19 and TRBJ2-1; TRBD2 matches 9 bases. The junction had 6 bases not matched to a gene; V was cut back by 5 bases and J by 4 bases. CDR3 length equals 15 residues. CDR1 LNHDA and CDR2 SQIVND come from the germline V gene (reference sequence). In DNA, the CDR3 is TGTGCCAGTAGTGGGGCTAGCGGGATATACAATGAGCAGTTCTTC. This gives the protein CASSGASGIYNEQFF. The full variable domain, its missing parts supplied by reference TRBV19 and TRBJ2-1, is DGGITQSPKYLFRKEGQNVTLSCEQNLNHDAMYWYRQDPGQGLRLIYYSQIVNDFQKGDIAEGYSVSREKKESFPLTVTSAQKNPTAFYLCASSGASGIYNEQFFGPGTRLTVL.

V usage is TRBV10-1 and J usage is TRBJ2-1, with D possibly called TRBD1 or TRBD2 (5 bases each). The CDR3 totals 13 residues. Trimming shortened V by 0 bases and J by 15 bases, and 15 bases separated the two germline ends. From germline, CDR1 is WNHNN and CDR2 SYGVQD (reference sequence). The CDR3 DNA reads as TGCGCCAGCAGTGAGTCGTTCGGGGCAGGCCCGTTCTTC. Amino acids: CASSESFGAGPFF.

This clone was found once. This rearrangement joins TRBV21-1 to TRBJ1-1. TRBV21-1 is an annotated pseudogene. This CDR3 has 19 residues. For the CDR3, the DNA is TGTGCCAGCATCAAACACGTAAGTTCCCCGGGACCTTCGAACACTGAAGCTTTCTTT. Protein sequence: CASIKHVSSPGPSNTEAFF.

This clone was detected a few times. The J gene is TRBJ2-1, the V gene TRBV9, with TRBD1 matching over 7 bases. V lost 3 bases, J lost 0 bases, and 3 bases stayed unmatched. Germline CDR1 is SGDLS and CDR2 is YYNGEE. The CDR3 extends over 15 amino acids. CDR3 protein: CASSETGNSYNEQFF. As DNA, the CDR3 is TGTGCCAGCAGCGAGACAGGGAACTCCTACAATGAGCAGTTCTTC.

V is TRBV7-6 and J is TRBJ2-5; D is possibly TRBD1 (5 bases). Germline assignment: CDR1 SGHVS and CDR2 FNYEAQ. The CDR3 is 14 residues long. V lost 5 bases to trimming and J lost 3 bases, with 13 bases between them. CDR3 loop: CASSLTGEKETQYF. The CDR3 DNA is TGTGCCAGCAGCCTTACAGGTGAAAAAGAGACCCAGTACTTC.

In DNA form, the CDR3 reads TGTGCCAGCAGTGGACTAGCGCGTTACAATGAGCAGTTCTTC. Protein sequence: CASSGLARYNEQFF. The chain joins TRBV6-4 to TRBJ2-1; 8 positions agree with TRBD2. This CDR3 has 14 residues. Germline CDR1 is MRHNA and CDR2 is SNTAGT. V shed 4 bases, J shed 4 bases, and the junction held 3 bases outside the gene matches.

The chain is built from TRBV18 and TRBJ2-7; TRBD1 aligns across 8 bases. CDR1 KGHSH and CDR2 LQKENI come from the germline V gene. The CDR3 sequence is 16 residues long. Trimming at V came to 4 bases and at J to 6 bases, leaving 14 bases not matched to a gene. CDR3 coding DNA: TGTGCCAGCTCACTAAACGAGGACAGGGCCCTGGGCGAGCAGTACTTC. As protein: CASSLNEDRALGEQYF.

The chain combines TRBV15 with TRBJ1-1, with no clear D. V lost 0 bases and J lost 5, with 4 bases in between. Germline values: CDR1 LNHNV, CDR2 YYDKDF (reference sequence). The CDR3 contains 12 residues. CDR3 loop: CATSRDRTEAFF. Written as DNA, the CDR3 is TGTGCCACCAGCAGAGATCGAACTGAAGCTTTCTTT.

The J gene is TRBJ2-7, the V gene TRBV5-6, with 8 bases identical to TRBD1. The CDR3 spans 16 residues. V lost 2 bases and J lost 2; bases outside the gene matches: 9. CDR1 is SGHDT, CDR2 YYEEEE, per germline. As DNA, the CDR3 is TGTGCCAGCAGCTTATTCGACGAGGACAGGGCCTACGAGCAGTACTTC. It codes for CASSLFDEDRAYEQYF.

The CDR3 loop is CASSPLQGSSSYEQYF. CDR3 in DNA: TGTGCCAGCAGCCCTTTACAGGGCTCGTCCTCCTACGAGCAGTACTTC. The chain recombines TRBV14 with TRBJ2-7, with D possibly TRBD1 on 6 matching bases. V lost 4 bases and J lost 0, with 16 bases in between. Germline V gene lookup returns CDR1 SGHDN and CDR2 FVKESK. The CDR3 extends over 16 amino acids.

The V call is TRBV11-3, the J call TRBJ2-1; TRBD1 aligns across 10 bases. J lost 7 bases, V lost 5 bases, and 8 bases had no gene match. Germline lookup yields CDR1 SGHNT and CDR2 YENEEA. CDR3 length: 15 amino acids. Written as DNA, the CDR3 is TGTGCCAGCAGCCTCCGGGGGGGACAGGGGAATGAGCAGTTCTTC. It translates to CASSLRGGQGNEQFF.

This clone appeared once. The chain is built from TRBV27 and TRBJ2-6; D is unresolved. Trimming took off 3 bases at V and 1 base at J, with 10 bases between the two ends. Per germline, CDR1 MNHEY and CDR2 SMNVEV (reference sequence). This CDR3 has 16 residues. This CDR3 reads CASSLGMISGANVLTF. The CDR3 DNA sequence: TGTGCCAGCAGTTTGGGCATGATATCTGGGGCCAACGTCCTGACTTTC.

Written as DNA, the CDR3 is TGTGCCAGCAGGCTAGGGGGAGGCTACACCTTC. It yields the protein CASRLGGGYTF. The chain recombines TRBV7-3 with TRBJ1-2, with D possibly being TRBD1 (6 bases). Deletions cut 6 bases from V and 8 bases from J, with 10 bases between. Germline loops: CDR1 SGHTA, CDR2 FQGTGA. This CDR3 comprises 11 residues.